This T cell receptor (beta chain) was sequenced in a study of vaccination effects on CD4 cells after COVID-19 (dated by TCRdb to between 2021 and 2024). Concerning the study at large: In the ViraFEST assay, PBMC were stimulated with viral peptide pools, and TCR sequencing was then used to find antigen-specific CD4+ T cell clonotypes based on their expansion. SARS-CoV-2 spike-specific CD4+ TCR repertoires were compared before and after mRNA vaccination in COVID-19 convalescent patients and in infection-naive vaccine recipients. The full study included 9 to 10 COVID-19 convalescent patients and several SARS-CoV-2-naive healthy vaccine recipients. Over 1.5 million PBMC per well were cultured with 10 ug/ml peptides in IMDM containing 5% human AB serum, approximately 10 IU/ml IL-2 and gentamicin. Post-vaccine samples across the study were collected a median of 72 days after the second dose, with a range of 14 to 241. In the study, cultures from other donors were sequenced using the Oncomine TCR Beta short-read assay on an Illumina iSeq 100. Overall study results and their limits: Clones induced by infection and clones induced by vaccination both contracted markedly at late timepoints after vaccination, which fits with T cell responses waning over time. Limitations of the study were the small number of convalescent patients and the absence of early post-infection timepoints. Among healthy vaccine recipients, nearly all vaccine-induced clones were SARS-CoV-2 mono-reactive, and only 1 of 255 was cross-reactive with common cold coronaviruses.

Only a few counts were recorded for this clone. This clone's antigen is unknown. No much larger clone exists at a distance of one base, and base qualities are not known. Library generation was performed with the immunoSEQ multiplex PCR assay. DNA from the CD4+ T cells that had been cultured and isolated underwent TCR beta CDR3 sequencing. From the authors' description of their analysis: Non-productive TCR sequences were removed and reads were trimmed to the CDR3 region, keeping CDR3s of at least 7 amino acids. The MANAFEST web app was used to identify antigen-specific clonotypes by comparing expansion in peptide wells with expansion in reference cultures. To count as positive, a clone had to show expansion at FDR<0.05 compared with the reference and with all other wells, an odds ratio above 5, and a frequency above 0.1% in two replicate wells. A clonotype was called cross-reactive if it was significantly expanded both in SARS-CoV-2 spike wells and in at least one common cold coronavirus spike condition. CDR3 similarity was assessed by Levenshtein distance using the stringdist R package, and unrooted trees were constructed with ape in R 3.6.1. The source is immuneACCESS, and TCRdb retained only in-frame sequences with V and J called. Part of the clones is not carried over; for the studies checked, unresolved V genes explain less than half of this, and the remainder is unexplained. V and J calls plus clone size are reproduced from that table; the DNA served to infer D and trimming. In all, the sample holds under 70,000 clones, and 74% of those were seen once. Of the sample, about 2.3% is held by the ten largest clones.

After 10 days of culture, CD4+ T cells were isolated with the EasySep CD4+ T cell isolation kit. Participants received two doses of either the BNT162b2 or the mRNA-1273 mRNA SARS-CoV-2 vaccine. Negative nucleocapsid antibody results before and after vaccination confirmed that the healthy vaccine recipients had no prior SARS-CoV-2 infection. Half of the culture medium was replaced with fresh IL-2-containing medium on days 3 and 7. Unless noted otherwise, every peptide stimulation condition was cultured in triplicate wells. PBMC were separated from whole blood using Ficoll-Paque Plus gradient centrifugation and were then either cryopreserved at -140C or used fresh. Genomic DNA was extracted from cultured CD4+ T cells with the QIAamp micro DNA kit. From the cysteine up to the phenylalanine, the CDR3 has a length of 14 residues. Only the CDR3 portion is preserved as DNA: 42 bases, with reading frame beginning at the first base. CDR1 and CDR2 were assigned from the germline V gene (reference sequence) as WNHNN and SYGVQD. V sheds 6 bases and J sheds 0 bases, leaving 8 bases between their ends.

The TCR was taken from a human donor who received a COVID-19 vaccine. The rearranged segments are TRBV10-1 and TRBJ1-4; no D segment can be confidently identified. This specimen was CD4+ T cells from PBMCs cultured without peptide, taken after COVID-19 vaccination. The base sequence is TGCGCCAGCAGCCGGGAAGCAACTAATGAAAAACTGTTTTTT. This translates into CASSREATNEKLFF.